This T cell receptor beta chain was retrieved from a study of T cell changes during pregnancy in multiple sclerosis. TCRdb keeps only in-frame clones here, not all; method: immunoSEQ multiplex PCR. The sample shows around 70,000 clones, 80% to 95% of them seen only once. The TCR comes from a female donor with multiple sclerosis, enrolled in a pregnancy study. Sequencing was performed on peripheral blood, taken in the second trimester of pregnancy.

This CDR3 reads CASSEASIGTGFYNEQFF. The CDR3 DNA sequence: TGTGCCAGCAGTGAAGCCTCAATCGGGACAGGTTTCTACAATGAGCAGTTCTTC. This sequence joins TRBV6-1 and TRBJ2-1; 8 positions agree with TRBD1. The ends lost 0 bases at V and 3 bases at J; junction bases unmatched: 10. This CDR3 has 18 amino acids. CDR1 is MNHNS, CDR2 SASEGT, per germline.